This TCR beta chain was found in a study of human T cells and chemical hapten exposure. Time point described: patch test 1, 2 weeks after DPC sensitization. Treatment indicated: therapeutic diphenylcyclopropenone sensitization with weekly scalp DPC. TCRdb analysed the RACE reads with MiXCR anew, one entry per CDR3 protein. Among fewer than 400,000 distinct CDR3 sequences listed, under 8% were seen once. Study results and limitations: It was expanded TCRs that formed significantly more large CDR3 similarity clusters than controls did.

This clonotype showed up just a few times. The antigen remains undetermined. The CDR3 is 17 residues long. V was pared by 6 bases and J by 1 base, with 20 bases between. Germline CDR1 is ENHRY and CDR2 is SYGVKD. Sequencing was performed on whole blood, taken in connection with sensitization to the hapten diphenylcyclopropenone (DPC). The receptor's source is a woman under 30 with alopecia areata. Some clones in this sample may be carry-over from other donors' samples. The genes are TRBV10-3 and TRBJ2-3; D is uncertain. CDR3 sequence: CAIRAPLDGDRTDTQYF. The DNA of the CDR3 is TGTGCCATCAGGGCTCCGCTCGACGGCGATCGCACAGATACGCAGTATTTT.